The next 9 T cell receptor beta chains were all read from a single sample in a study of cytomegalovirus exposure and HLA in healthy donors. Here immunoSEQ multiplex PCR was the method, and the copy in TCRdb shows in-frame clones only, minus some. The data show more than 250,000 clones, with about 92% seen just once and around 3.1% held by the top ten. The specimen sequenced was PBMCs. The receptors here all came from a woman aged 30 to 39 in good health and CMV-seronegative.

The chain carries TRBV12-5 and TRBJ2-7; weak D call: TRBD2 (6 bases). Per germline, CDR1 LGHNT and CDR2 FRNRAP. Trimming took off 6 bases at V and 3 bases at J, with 9 bases between the two ends. The CDR3 loop spans 12 amino acids. The CDR3 here is CASGRDLYEQYF. CDR3 in DNA: TGTGCTAGTGGGCGGGACCTCTACGAGCAGTACTTC.

V is TRBV6-1 and J is TRBJ1-5; 10 bases align to TRBD1. Losses at the gene ends were 1 base for V and 2 bases for J; bases not matched to a gene: 8. Germline CDR1 and CDR2: MNHNS and SASEGT. This CDR3 is built from 18 residues. CDR3 sequence (DNA): TGTGCCAGCAGTGAAGGGTCGGGACAGGGGTTCGGCAATCAGCCCCAGCATTTT. Amino acid sequence: CASSEGSGQGFGNQPQHF.

This sequence joins TRBV11-3 and TRBJ2-5; TRBD2 matches 7 bases. V shed 4 bases, J shed 2 bases, and the junction held 4 bases outside the gene matches. The germline V gene encodes CDR1 SGHNT and CDR2 YENEEA. CDR3 length equals 14 residues. The CDR3: CASSSRLAQETQYF. CDR3 in DNA: TGTGCCAGCAGCTCGAGACTAGCTCAAGAGACCCAGTACTTC.

The CDR3 coding sequence is TGTGCCAGCAGTTTCGGGCAGGGGGCCGGCTACACCTTC. Translated, it gives CASSFGQGAGYTF. The rearrangement links TRBV28 to TRBJ1-2; TRBD1 agrees at 8 bases. Looked up from germline, CDR1 is MDHEN and CDR2 is SYDVKM. J was trimmed by 8 bases and V by 3 bases; bases with no gene match: 5. The CDR3 has 13 residues.

The chain recombines TRBV28 with TRBJ2-2; 13 nucleotides align to TRBD2. V lost 8 bases to trimming and J lost 4 bases; unmatched junction nucleotides: 1. The CDR3 is 14 residues long. Germline V gene sequence: CDR1 MDHEN, CDR2 SYDVKM. The CDR3: CASRTSGSTGELFF. CDR3 in DNA: TGTGCCAGCCGGACTAGCGGGAGCACCGGGGAGCTGTTTTTT.

The sample holds one count of this clone. V and J are TRBV5-1 and TRBJ2-7; TRBD2 aligns across 15 bases. Germline V gene lookup returns CDR1 SGHRS and CDR2 YFSETQ. CDR3 length equals 19 residues. Unmatched junction bases numbered 11, after V lost 4 bases and J lost 0 bases. The CDR3 DNA follows: TGCGCCAGCAGCCTTGGACTAGCGGGAGGGCCTGTGACCTCCTACGAGCAGTACTTC. It specifies CASSLGLAGGPVTSYEQYF. The full variable domain, rest sourced from reference TRBV5-1 and TRBJ2-7, is KAGVTQTPRYLIKTRGQQVTLSCSPISGHRSVSWYQQTPGQGLQFLFEYFSETQRNKGNFPGRFSGRQFSNSRSEMNVSTLELGDSALYLCASSLGLAGGPVTSYEQYFGPGTRLTVT.

J is TRBJ2-3 and V is TRBV7-9; no clear D gene. Germline CDR1 SEHNR, CDR2 FQNEAQ (reference sequence). This CDR3 comprises 14 residues. The ends were cut back, 3 bases at V and 2 bases at J, with 9 bases in the middle. The CDR3 region is CASSLRQTTDTQYF. In DNA form, the CDR3 reads TGTGCCAGCAGCTTGCGGCAAACCACAGATACGCAGTATTTT. The variable domain in full, with the rest retrieved from reference TRBV7-9 and TRBJ2-3, is DTGVSQNPRHKITKRGQNVTFRCDPISEHNRLYWYRQTLGQGPEFLTYFQNEAQLEKSRLLSDRFSAERPKGSFSTLEIQRTEQGDSAMYLCASSLRQTTDTQYFGPGTRLTVL.

The V gene is TRBV6-1, the J gene TRBJ1-3; no clear D. Germline CDR1 MNHNS, CDR2 SASEGT. The CDR3 length is 14 residues. The germline V and J ends were trimmed by 1 base and 3 bases, with 7 bases remaining between them. CDR3 sequence reads: CASSEDSVGNTIYF. The CDR3 bases are TGTGCCAGCAGTGAAGACAGCGTTGGAAACACCATATATTTT.

The chain has TRBV7-2 and TRBJ1-5; the D is unclear. Germline CDR1 SGHTA, CDR2 FQGNSA. The ends were cut back, 1 base at V and 4 bases at J, with 5 bases in the middle. The CDR3 has 13 residues. The CDR3 DNA is TGTGCCAGCAGCTTAGTACAGAATCAGCCCCAGCATTTT. Residues: CASSLVQNQPQHF.